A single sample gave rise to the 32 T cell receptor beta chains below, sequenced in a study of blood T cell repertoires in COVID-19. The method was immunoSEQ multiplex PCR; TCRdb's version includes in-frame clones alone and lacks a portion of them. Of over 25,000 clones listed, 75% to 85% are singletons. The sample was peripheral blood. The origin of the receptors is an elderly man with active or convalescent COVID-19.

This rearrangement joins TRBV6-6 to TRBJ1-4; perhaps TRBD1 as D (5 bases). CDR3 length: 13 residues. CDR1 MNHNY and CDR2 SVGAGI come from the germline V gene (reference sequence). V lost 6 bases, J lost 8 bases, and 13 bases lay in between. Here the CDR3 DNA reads TGTGCCAGCAGGGGGGGGAGTGACGAAAAACTGTTTTTT. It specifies CASRGGSDEKLFF.

For the CDR3, the DNA is TGTGCCAGCAGCAGGGTAGCTATCAATCAGCCCCAGCATTTT. Encoded protein: CASSRVAINQPQHF. The rearrangement joins TRBV2 to TRBJ1-5; tentative D call: TRBD1 (5 bases). The V end lost 6 bases, the J end lost 3 bases, and 12 bases lay between the germline ends. Germline CDR1 and CDR2: SNHLY and FYNNEI. CDR3 length equals 14 residues.

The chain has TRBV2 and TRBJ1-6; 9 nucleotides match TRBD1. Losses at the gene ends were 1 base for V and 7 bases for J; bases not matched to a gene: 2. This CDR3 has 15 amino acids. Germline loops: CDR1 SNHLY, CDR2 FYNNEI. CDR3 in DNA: TGTGCCAGCAGTGAAGACAGGGGGCGGAATTCACCCCTCCACTTT. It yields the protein CASSEDRGRNSPLHF.

In DNA form, the CDR3 reads TGTGCCAGCAGGAGGGCTAGCGGGAGTTCGGATACGCAGTATTTT. As protein: CASRRASGSSDTQYF. The genes are TRBV5-4 and TRBJ2-3; the match to TRBD2 covers 10 bases. V dropped 5 bases and J dropped 6; count of bases not matched to a gene: 9. Germline assignment: CDR1 SGHNT and CDR2 YYREEE (reference sequence). The CDR3 extends over 15 amino acids.

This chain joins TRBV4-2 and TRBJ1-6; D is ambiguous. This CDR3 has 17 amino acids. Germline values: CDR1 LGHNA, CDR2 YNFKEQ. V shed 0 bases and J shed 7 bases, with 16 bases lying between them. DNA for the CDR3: TGTGCCAGCAGCCAAGAAGTGTCGGGTGTGCGGAATTCACCCCTCCACTTT. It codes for CASSQEVSGVRNSPLHF.

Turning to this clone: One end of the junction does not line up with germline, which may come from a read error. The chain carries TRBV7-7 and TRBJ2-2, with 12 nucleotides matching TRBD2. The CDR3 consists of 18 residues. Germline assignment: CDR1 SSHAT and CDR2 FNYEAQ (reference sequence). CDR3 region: CASSLLASGGANTGELFF. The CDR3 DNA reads TGTGCCAGCAGCTTATTGGCTAGCGGGGGGGCGAATACCGGGGAGCTGTTTTTT.

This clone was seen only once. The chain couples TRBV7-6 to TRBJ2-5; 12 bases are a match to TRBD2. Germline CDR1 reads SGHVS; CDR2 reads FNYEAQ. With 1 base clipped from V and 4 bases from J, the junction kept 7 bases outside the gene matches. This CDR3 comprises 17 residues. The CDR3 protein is CASSLGLAGGPSETQYF. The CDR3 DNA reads TGTGCCAGCAGCTTAGGGCTAGCGGGAGGGCCCTCAGAGACCCAGTACTTC.

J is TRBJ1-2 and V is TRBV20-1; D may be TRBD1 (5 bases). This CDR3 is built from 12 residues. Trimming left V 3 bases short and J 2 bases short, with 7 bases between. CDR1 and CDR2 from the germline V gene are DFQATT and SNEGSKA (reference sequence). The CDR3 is CSASRGNYGYTF. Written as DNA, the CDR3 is TGCAGTGCTAGTCGGGGGAACTATGGCTACACCTTC.

As DNA, the CDR3 is TGCAGCGTTGAAAGGACTAGCGGGAGGGCGGGCAATGAGCAGTTCTTC. Translated, it gives CSVERTSGRAGNEQFF. The chain carries TRBV29-1 and TRBJ2-1; 15 bases match TRBD2. The CDR3 spans 16 residues. The junction had 5 bases not matched to a gene; V was cut back by 2 bases and J by 6 bases. Germline V lookup: CDR1 SQVTM, CDR2 ANQGSEA.

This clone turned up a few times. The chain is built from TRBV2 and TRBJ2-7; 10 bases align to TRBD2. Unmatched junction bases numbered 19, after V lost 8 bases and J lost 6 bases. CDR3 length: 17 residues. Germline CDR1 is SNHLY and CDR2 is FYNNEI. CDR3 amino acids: CASGSPGLRTSGTEQYF. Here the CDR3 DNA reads TGTGCCAGCGGAAGCCCTGGGCTGCGCACTAGCGGGACCGAGCAGTACTTC.

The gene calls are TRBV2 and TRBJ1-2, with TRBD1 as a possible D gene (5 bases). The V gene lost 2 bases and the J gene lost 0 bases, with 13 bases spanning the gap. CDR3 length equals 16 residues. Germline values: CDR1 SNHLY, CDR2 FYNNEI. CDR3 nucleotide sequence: TGTGCCAGCAGTGAAAATTTAGGGGCTCCTAACTATGGCTACACCTTC. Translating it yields CASSENLGAPNYGYTF.

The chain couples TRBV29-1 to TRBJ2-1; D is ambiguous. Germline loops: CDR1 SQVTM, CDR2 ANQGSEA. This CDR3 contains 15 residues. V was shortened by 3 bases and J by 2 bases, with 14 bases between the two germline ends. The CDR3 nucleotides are TGCAGCGTTGAGGAGACCGGTACGCCCTACAATGAGCAGTTCTTC. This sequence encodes CSVEETGTPYNEQFF.

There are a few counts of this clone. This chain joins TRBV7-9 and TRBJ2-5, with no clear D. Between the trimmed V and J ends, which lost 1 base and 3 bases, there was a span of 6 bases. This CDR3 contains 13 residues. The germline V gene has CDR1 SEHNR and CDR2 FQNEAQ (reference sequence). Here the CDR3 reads CASSLGAEETQYF. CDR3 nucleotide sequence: TGTGCCAGCAGCTTAGGTGCGGAAGAGACCCAGTACTTC.

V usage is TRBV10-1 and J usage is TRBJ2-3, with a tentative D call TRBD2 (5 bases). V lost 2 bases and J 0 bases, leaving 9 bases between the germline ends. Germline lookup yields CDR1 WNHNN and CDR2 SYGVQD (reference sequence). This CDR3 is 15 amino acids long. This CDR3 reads CASSERGVSTDTQYF. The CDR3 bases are TGCGCCAGCAGTGAGCGGGGTGTGAGCACAGATACGCAGTATTTT.

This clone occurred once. The CDR3 region has the DNA TGTGCCAGCTCACCATGGAGGGACACCGGGGAGCTGTTTTTT. It is translated as CASSPWRDTGELFF. The J gene is TRBJ2-2, the V gene TRBV18; D might be TRBD2 (6 bases). Germline CDR1 and CDR2: KGHSH and LQKENI. The germline V and J ends were trimmed by 2 bases and 3 bases, with 7 bases remaining between them. This CDR3 region has 14 residues.

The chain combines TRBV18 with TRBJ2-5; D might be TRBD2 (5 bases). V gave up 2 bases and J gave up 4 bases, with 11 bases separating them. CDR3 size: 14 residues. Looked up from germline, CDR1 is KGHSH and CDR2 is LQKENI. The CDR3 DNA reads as TGTGCCAGCTCACCAGGGCTAGCTTTAGAGACCCAGTACTTC. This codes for CASSPGLALETQYF. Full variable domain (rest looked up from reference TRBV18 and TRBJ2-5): NAGVMQNPRHLVRRRGQEARLRCSPMKGHSHVYWYRQLPEEGLKFMVYLQKENIIDESGMPKERFSAEFPKEGPSILRIQQVVRGDSAAYFCASSPGLALETQYFGPGTRLLVL.

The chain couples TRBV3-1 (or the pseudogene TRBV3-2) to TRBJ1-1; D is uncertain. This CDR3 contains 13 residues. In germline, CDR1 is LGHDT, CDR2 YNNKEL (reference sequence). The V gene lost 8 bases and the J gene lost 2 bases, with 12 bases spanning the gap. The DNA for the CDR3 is TGTGCCAGCTCTAAGAACCTAAACACTGAAGCTTTCTTT. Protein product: CASSKNLNTEAFF.

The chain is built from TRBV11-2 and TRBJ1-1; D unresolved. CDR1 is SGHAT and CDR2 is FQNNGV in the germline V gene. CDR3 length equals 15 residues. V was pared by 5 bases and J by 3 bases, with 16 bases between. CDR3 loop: CASSVNYGSDTEAFF. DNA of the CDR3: TGTGCCAGCAGCGTGAACTACGGGTCTGACACTGAAGCTTTCTTT.

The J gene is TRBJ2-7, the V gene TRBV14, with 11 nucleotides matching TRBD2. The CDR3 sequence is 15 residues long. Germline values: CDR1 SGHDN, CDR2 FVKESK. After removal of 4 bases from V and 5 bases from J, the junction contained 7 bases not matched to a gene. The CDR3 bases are TGTGCCAGCAGCCCACTAGCGGGAGTTATGAACGAGCAGTACTTC. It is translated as CASSPLAGVMNEQYF.

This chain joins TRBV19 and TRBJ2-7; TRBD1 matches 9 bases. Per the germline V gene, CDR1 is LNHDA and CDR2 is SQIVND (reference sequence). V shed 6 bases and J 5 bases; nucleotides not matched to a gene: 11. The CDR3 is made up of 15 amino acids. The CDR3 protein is CASSQATGGFDEQYF. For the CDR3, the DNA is TGTGCCAGTAGCCAGGCGACAGGGGGATTCGACGAGCAGTACTTC.

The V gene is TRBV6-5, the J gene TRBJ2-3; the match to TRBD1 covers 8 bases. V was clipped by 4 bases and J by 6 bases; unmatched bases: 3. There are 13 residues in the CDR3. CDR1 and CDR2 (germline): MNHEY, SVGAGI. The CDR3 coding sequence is TGTGCCAGCAGTTGGACAGGGACGGATACGCAGTATTTT. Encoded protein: CASSWTGTDTQYF.

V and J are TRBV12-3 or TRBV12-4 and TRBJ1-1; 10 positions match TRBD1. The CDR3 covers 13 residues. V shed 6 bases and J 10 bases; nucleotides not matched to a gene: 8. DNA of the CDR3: TGTGCCAGCAGGGGGGACAGGGGAAAGGGAGCTTTCTTT. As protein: CASRGDRGKGAFF.

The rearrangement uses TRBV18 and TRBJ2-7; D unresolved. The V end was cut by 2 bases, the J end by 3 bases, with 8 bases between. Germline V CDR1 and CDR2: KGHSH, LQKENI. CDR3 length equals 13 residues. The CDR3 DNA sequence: TGTGCCAGCTCACCAGAGGTGAGCTACGAGCAGTACTTC. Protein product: CASSPEVSYEQYF.

CDR3 bases: TGTGCCAGCACACAGACTAGCGGGTCCACCGGGGAGCTGTTTTTT. This sequence encodes CASTQTSGSTGELFF. This chain joins TRBV6-5 and TRBJ2-2, with 10 bases matching TRBD2. Germline CDR1 and CDR2: MNHEY and SVGAGI. The CDR3 runs to 15 residues. The ends lost 7 bases at V and 4 bases at J; junction bases unmatched: 6.

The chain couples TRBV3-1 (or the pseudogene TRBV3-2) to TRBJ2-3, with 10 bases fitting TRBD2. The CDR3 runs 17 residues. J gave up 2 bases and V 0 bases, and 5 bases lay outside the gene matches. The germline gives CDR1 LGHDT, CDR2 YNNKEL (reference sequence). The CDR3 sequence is CASSQDWTSGPTDTQYF. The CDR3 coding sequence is TGTGCCAGCAGCCAAGATTGGACTAGCGGTCCCACAGATACGCAGTATTTT.

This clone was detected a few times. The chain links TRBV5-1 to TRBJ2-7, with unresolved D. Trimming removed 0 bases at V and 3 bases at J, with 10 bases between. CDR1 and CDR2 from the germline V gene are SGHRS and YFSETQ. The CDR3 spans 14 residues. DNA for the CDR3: TGCGCCAGCAGCTTGGGCCTTAACATCTACGAGCAGTACTTC. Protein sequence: CASSLGLNIYEQYF. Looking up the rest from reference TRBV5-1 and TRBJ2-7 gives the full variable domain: KAGVTQTPRYLIKTRGQQVTLSCSPISGHRSVSWYQQTPGQGLQFLFEYFSETQRNKGNFPGRFSGRQFSNSRSEMNVSTLELGDSALYLCASSLGLNIYEQYFGPGTRLTVT.

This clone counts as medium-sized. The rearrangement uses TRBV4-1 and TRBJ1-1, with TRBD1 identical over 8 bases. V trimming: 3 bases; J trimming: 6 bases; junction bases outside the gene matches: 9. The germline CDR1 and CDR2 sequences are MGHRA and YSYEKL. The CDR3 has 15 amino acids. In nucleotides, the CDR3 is TGCGCCAGCAGCCACCTACAGGGGGTAGTTTCTGAAGCTTTCTTT. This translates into CASSHLQGVVSEAFF.

The CDR3 DNA reads as TGCGCCAGCAGCCAAGGCCGGACAGGGGGCTACACTCCGAACACCGGGGAGCTGTTTTTT. Protein sequence: CASSQGRTGGYTPNTGELFF. This chain connects TRBV4-1 to TRBJ2-2; 11 bases are shared with TRBD1. This CDR3 is built from 20 residues. Germline V CDR1 and CDR2: MGHRA, YSYEKL. V shed 1 base and J 0 bases; nucleotides not matched to a gene: 10.

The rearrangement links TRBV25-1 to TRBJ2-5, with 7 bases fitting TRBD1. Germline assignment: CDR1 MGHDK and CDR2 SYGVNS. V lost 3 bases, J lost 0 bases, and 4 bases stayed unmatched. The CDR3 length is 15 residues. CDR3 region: CASSDNRGYQETQYF. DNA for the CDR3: TGTGCCAGCAGTGATAACAGGGGTTACCAAGAGACCCAGTACTTC.

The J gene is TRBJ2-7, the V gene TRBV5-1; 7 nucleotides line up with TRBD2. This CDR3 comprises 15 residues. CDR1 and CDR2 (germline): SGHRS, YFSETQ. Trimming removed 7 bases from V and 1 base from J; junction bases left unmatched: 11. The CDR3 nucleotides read TGCGCCAGCCATTGGGGGGGGGAGGGGTCCTACGAGCAGTACTTC. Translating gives CASHWGGEGSYEQYF.

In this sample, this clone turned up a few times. This CDR3 reads CATSRESSGLSYNEQFF. CDR3 DNA sequence: TGTGCCACCAGCAGAGAGAGTAGCGGGCTCTCCTACAATGAGCAGTTCTTC. The J gene is TRBJ2-1, the V gene TRBV15; 7 bases line up with TRBD2. The CDR3 is made up of 17 amino acids. V was pared by 0 bases and J by 0 bases, with 5 bases of the junction left unmatched. The V gene's germline CDR1 is LNHNV and CDR2 YYDKDF (reference sequence).

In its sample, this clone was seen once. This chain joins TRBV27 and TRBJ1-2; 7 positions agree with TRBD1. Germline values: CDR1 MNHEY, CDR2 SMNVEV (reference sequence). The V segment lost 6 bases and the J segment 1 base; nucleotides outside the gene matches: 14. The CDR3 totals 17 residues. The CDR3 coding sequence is TGTGCCAGCAGGTCCATACAGGGGCGAAAAGATAACTATGGCTACACCTTC. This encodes CASRSIQGRKDNYGYTF.